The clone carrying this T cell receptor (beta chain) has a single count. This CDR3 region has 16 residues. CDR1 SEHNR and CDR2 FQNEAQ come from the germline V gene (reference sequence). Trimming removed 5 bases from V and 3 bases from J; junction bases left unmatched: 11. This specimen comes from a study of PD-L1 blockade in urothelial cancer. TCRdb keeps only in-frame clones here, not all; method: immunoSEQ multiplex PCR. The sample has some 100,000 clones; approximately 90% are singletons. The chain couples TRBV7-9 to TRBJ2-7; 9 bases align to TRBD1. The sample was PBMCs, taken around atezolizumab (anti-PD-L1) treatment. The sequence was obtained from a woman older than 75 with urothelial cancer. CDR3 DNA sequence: TGTGCCAGCAGCCCTAACTCCCGGGACAGGGACTACGAGCAGTACTTC. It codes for CASSPNSRDRDYEQYF.